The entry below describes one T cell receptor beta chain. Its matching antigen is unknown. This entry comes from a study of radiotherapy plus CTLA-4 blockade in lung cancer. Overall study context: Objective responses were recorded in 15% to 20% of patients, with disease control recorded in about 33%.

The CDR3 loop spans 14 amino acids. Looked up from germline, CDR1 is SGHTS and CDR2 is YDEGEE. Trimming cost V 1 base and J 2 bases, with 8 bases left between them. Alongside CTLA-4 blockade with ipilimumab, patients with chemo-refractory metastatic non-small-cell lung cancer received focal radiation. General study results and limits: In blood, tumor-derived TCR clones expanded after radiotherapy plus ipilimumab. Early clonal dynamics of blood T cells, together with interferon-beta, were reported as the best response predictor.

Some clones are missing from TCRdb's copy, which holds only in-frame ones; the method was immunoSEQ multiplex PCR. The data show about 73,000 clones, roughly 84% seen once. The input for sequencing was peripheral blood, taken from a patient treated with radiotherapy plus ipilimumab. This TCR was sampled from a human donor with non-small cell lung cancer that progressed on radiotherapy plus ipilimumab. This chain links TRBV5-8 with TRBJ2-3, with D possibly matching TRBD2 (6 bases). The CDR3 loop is CASSLPGDTDTQYF. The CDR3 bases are TGTGCCAGCAGCTTGCCGGGAGACACAGATACGCAGTATTTT.